The rows below give T cell receptor beta chains drawn from one sample of a study of radiotherapy plus CTLA-4 blockade in lung cancer. The protocol was immunoSEQ multiplex PCR, while the TCRdb copy is restricted to in-frame clones and leaves out a portion. The sample gives 90,000 to 95,000 clones, about 80% of which show up once; around 0.8% is in the top ten. Here the sequenced sample was peripheral blood, taken from a patient treated with radiotherapy plus ipilimumab. Source of these receptors: a human donor with non-small cell lung cancer who had stable disease on radiotherapy plus ipilimumab. The CDR3 runs from the conserved cysteine through the conserved F or W. Fields, in order: V gene, J gene, D gene, CDR3 protein. The D gene is left open where the match is weak.

V gene: TRBV10-1
J gene: TRBJ1-6
D gene: -
CDR3 protein: CASSDSQANNSPLHF

V gene: TRBV12-5
J gene: TRBJ1-1
D gene: -
CDR3 protein: CASGLSRGAEAFF

V gene: TRBV11-2
J gene: TRBJ1-3
D gene: TRBD1
CDR3 protein: CASSLDPQGAAGNTIYF

V gene: TRBV9
J gene: TRBJ2-5
D gene: -
CDR3 protein: CASSTGTYQETQYF

V gene: TRBV19
J gene: -
D gene: TRBD1
CDR3 protein: CASSRDRGLNEQYF

V gene: TRBV5-1
J gene: TRBJ2-6
D gene: TRBD1
CDR3 protein: CASSLRGGAPVTGANVLTF

V gene: TRBV29-1
J gene: TRBJ2-7
D gene: TRBD1
CDR3 protein: CSVGTGGAYEQYF

V gene: TRBV30
J gene: TRBJ1-1
D gene: -
CDR3 protein: CAWGPGARTEAFF

V gene: TRBV6-6
J gene: TRBJ2-3
D gene: TRBD1
CDR3 protein: CASAGGAGHTQYF

V gene: TRBV7-6
J gene: TRBJ2-2
D gene: -
CDR3 protein: CASSLAGGDGELFF

V gene: TRBV15
J gene: TRBJ2-4
D gene: TRBD1
CDR3 protein: CATSTRQGRTNKNIQYF

V gene: TRBV28
J gene: TRBJ2-7
D gene: -
CDR3 protein: CASSHRSYEQYF

V gene: TRBV18
J gene: TRBJ1-6
D gene: -
CDR3 protein: CASSPFNPRSYNSPLHF

V gene: TRBV28
J gene: TRBJ2-4
D gene: TRBD1
CDR3 protein: CASSSRGQVKNIQYF

V gene: TRBV7-9
J gene: TRBJ1-1
D gene: -
CDR3 protein: CASSLTRQNTEAFF

V gene: TRBV5-4
J gene: TRBJ2-5
D gene: -
CDR3 protein: CASSSRTDREETQYF

V gene: TRBV11-2
J gene: TRBJ2-2
D gene: TRBD2
CDR3 protein: CASSLAIGLAGTGELFF

V gene: TRBV12-5
J gene: TRBJ2-3
D gene: -
CDR3 protein: CASAPNRADTQYF

V gene: TRBV5-4
J gene: TRBJ2-7
D gene: -
CDR3 protein: CASTLLGTYPSSEQYF

V gene: TRBV19
J gene: TRBJ1-5
D gene: TRBD1
CDR3 protein: CASSTRQGRTLDNQPQHF

V gene: TRBV18
J gene: TRBJ2-2
D gene: -
CDR3 protein: CASSPLRGNTGELFF

V gene: TRBV7-2
J gene: TRBJ2-6
D gene: -
CDR3 protein: CASSEAGSGANVLTF

V gene: TRBV14
J gene: TRBJ2-1
D gene: TRBD2
CDR3 protein: CASSPVTGLASAEQFF

V gene: TRBV20-1
J gene: TRBJ2-1
D gene: -
CDR3 protein: CSADTYNEQFF

V gene: TRBV9
J gene: TRBJ1-6
D gene: -
CDR3 protein: CASSSTGGGTGPLHF

V gene: TRBV7-6
J gene: TRBJ2-5
D gene: -
CDR3 protein: CASSLRSAETQYF

V gene: TRBV4-2
J gene: TRBJ1-2
D gene: TRBD1
CDR3 protein: CASSLTGTAANYGYTF

V gene: TRBV19
J gene: TRBJ2-3
D gene: -
CDR3 protein: CASSIGTPGYTDTQYF

V gene: TRBV5-4
J gene: TRBJ2-5
D gene: -
CDR3 protein: CASSLQLYQETQYF